The T cell receptor beta chain under discussion was sequenced for a study of PD-1 blockade in classical Hodgkin lymphoma. V was pared by 7 bases and J by 3 bases, with 5 bases of the junction left unmatched. CDR3 length equals 13 residues. CDR1 is SQVTM, CDR2 ANQGSEA, per germline. The repertoire was sequenced with immunoSEQ multiplex PCR; TCRdb's copy has only in-frame clones and lacks some. Seen here are tens of thousands of clones, about 80% observed once, and the top ten hold about a fifth. The time point was: cycle 4 day 1 (C4D1), after less than seven weeks of nivolumab. Each of the patients experienced relapse following autologous stem cell transplantation, and their brentuximab vedotin exposure differed. General study results and limits: Reports indicated that newly diagnosed patients had lower baseline TCR diversity than healthy donors did. What caused the repertoire differences, perhaps disease activity or prior therapy, remains undefined.

On this clone itself: Its antigen is as yet unknown.

This sequence originates from a human donor with classical Hodgkin lymphoma. Sequenced material: peripheral blood mononuclear cells (PBMCs), taken before the fourth cycle of nivolumab. V is TRBV29-1 and J is TRBJ2-5; 10 bases line up with TRBD2. Here the CDR3 reads CSASSGREETQYF. The CDR3 DNA reads as TGCAGCGCCTCTAGCGGGAGAGAAGAGACCCAGTACTTC.